A selection of T cell receptor beta chains follows, all from one sample in a study of blood T cell repertoires in COVID-19. Profiled with immunoSEQ multiplex PCR; TCRdb holds only in-frame clones, not every one. The sample includes some 320,000 clones, almost 85% of them seen just once. Sequencing was done on a sample of peripheral blood. The receptors come from a human donor in a cohort sampled during active COVID-19. CDR3s include the opening cysteine and the closing phenylalanine or tryptophan. The D gene is left open where the match is weak. Expanded clones get a size class; other rows say once, few or many, or leave the size out.

d_gene	j_gene	abundance	v_gene	CDR3nt	CDR3aa
TRBD2	TRBJ2-1	once	TRBV12-5	TGTGCTAGTGGTCTAAGCGGGGGGGCGAGGAATGAGCAGTTCTTC	CASGLSGGARNEQFF
TRBD1	TRBJ1-6	few	TRBV27	TGTGCCAGCAGTTTCGGACAGGGACTTTCAGGCCTCCACTTT	CASSFGQGLSGLHF
NA	TRBJ1-2	NA	TRBV18	TGTGCCAGCTCACCTACTACACAGGGCTGGGATAACTATGGCTACACCTTC	CASSPTTQGWDNYGYTF
TRBD1	TRBJ1-5	NA	TRBV27	TGTGCCAGCAGTTTATCAACAGGGGATTTAAATCAGCCCCAGCATTTT	CASSLSTGDLNQPQHF
NA	TRBJ1-5	NA	TRBV19	TGTGCCAGTAGGAGGGAGGGACGTTATAGCAATCAGCCCCAGCATTTT	CASRREGRYSNQPQHF
TRBD2	TRBJ2-7	few	TRBV5-1	TGCGCCAGCAGCCCGGGACTAGAGGTTTACGAGCAGTACTTC	CASSPGLEVYEQYF
NA	TRBJ2-1	NA	TRBV24-1	TGTGCCACCAGTGATGTAATCGCGGGAAATGAGCAGTTCTTC	CATSDVIAGNEQFF
NA	TRBJ1-2	once	TRBV7-8	TGTGCCAGCAGCTTAGGGACGGGAATACCTAATAACTATGGCTACACCTTC	CASSLGTGIPNNYGYTF
TRBD1	TRBJ1-3	many	TRBV30	TGTGCCTGGAGTGCCCCGGACAGGGTCGTAAACACCATATATTTT	CAWSAPDRVVNTIYF
NA	TRBJ2-2	NA	TRBV19	TGTGCCAGTAGTTATTCGGAGATGCCCCGTGCCGGGGAGCTGTTTTTT	CASSYSEMPRAGELFF
TRBD1	TRBJ1-6	few	TRBV5-6	TGTGCCAGCAGCCGGGACAGAGGCCCCCTCCACTTT	CASSRDRGPLHF
NA	TRBJ2-7	NA	TRBV6-5	TGTGCCAGCAGGTGGAGGTTATTATCCTACGAGCAGTACTTC	CASRWRLLSYEQYF
NA	TRBJ2-7	NA	TRBV4-1	TGCGCCAGCAGCCTTGTTGGGGGCAGCTCCTACGAGCAGTACTTC	CASSLVGGSSYEQYF
TRBD1	TRBJ2-2	once	TRBV27	TGTGCCAGCAGTCTCCGACCCGGGGACAGTTTGAACACCGGGGAGCTGTTTTTT	CASSLRPGDSLNTGELFF
TRBD2	TRBJ2-3	NA	TRBV6-2/TRBV6-3	TGTGCCAGCAGTTACTTGAATCCGGGACTAGCAATACAGCGGCATAAAGATACGCAGTATTTT	CASSYLNPGLAIQRHKDTQYF
NA	TRBJ1-5	once	TRBV6-5	TGTGCCAGCAGCAAAACAGATTTTAGCAATCAGCCCCAGCATTTT	CASSKTDFSNQPQHF
NA	TRBJ1-2	NA	TRBV7-3	TGTGCCAGCAGCTTATCGGTCGGTTCTAACTATGGCTACACCTTC	CASSLSVGSNYGYTF